This T cell receptor beta chain was observed in a study of shared clonotypes between healthy human individuals. Study background: Donors were a couple of women and a few men aged 18 to 49.

With V trimmed by 3 bases and J by 2 bases, 3 bases remained unmatched. The CDR3 is 15 residues long. The germline V gene has CDR1 MDHEN and CDR2 SYDVKM. Unsorted PBMC DNA went through sequencing on ten immunoSEQ deep assay plates. Clones were read by immunoSEQ multiplex PCR, and TCRdb kept only the in-frame ones, dropping some. The sample contains about 460,000 clones, 75% to 80% of which appear only once. This rearrangement joins TRBV28 to TRBJ1-5, with 8 bases matching TRBD1. The material sequenced was PBMCs. The receptor comes from a woman in her thirties or forties in good health. Some clones in this sample may be carry-over from other donors' samples. This CDR3 is CASSLDREGNQPQHF. The CDR3 DNA reads as TGTGCCAGCAGTTTGGACAGGGAGGGCAATCAGCCCCAGCATTTT.